One T cell receptor beta chain is described in this entry. These data are taken from a study of T cell responses to AZD1222 COVID-19 vaccine. TCRdb's copy holds only in-frame clones and misses some; the assay was immunoSEQ multiplex PCR. This table holds about 140,000 clones, about 90% found once. This CDR3 is 12 amino acids long. Per the germline V gene, CDR1 is MNHEY and CDR2 is SVGAGI. V was cut by 0 bases and J by 9 bases, with 6 bases left in between. The TCR originated in an adult who received the MenACWY meningococcal vaccine as a control. V gene TRBV6-5 combines with J gene TRBJ2-1; D is perhaps TRBD1 (6 bases). Sequencing was performed on peripheral blood, taken 28 days after the second dose of the MenACWY control vaccine. In DNA, the CDR3 is TGTGCCAGCAGTTACTCAGGGGGTGAGCAGTTCTTC. It specifies CASSYSGGEQFF.